This T cell receptor beta chain was sequenced during a study of cytomegalovirus exposure and HLA in healthy donors. Whole-study findings and limits: Some V segments could not be told apart, so they were left out, TRBV6-2 and TRBV6-3 among them. Confirmation in vitro established that three CMV-associated chains were specific for CMV antigens. Reports indicated that the classifier achieved high specificity and sensitivity in diagnosing cytomegalovirus status.

The PCR was carried out with 60 Vbeta primers and 13 Jbeta primers. Here immunoSEQ multiplex PCR was the method, and the copy in TCRdb shows in-frame clones only, minus some. The data show around 100,000 clones, with about 79% seen just once and about 2.6% held by the top ten. In its sample, this clone was seen once. Its cognate antigen is unknown. Healthy bone marrow donors made up the cohort. Germline CDR1 and CDR2: MNHNS and SASEGT. V lost 2 bases to trimming and J lost 5 bases; unmatched junction nucleotides: 8. CDR3 length: 15 amino acids. Sequenced: PBMCs. This TCR was sampled from a man aged 45-60 years in good health and CMV-seropositive. The chain has TRBV6-1 and TRBJ1-2; 7 nucleotides line up with TRBD1. The DNA of the CDR3 is TGTGCCAGCAGTGAACCCGGACAGGCGCCATATGGCTACACCTTC. Encoded protein: CASSEPGQAPYGYTF.